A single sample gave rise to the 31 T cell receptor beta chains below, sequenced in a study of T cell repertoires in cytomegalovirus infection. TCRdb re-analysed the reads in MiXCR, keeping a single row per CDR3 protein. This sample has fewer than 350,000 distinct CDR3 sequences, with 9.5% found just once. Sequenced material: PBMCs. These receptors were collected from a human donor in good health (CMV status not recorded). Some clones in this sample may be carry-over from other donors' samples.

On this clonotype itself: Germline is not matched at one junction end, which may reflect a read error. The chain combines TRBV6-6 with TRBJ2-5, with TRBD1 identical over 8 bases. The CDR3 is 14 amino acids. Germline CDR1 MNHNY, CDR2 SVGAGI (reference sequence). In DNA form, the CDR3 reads TGTGCCAGCAGTGACTCGGACAGGGAAGAGACCCAGTACTTC. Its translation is CASSDSDREETQYF.

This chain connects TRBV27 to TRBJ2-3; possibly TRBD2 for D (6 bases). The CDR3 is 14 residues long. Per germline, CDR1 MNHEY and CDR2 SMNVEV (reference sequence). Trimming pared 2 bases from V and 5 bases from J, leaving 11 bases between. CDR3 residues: CASSLLWRGDTQYF. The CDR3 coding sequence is TGTGCCAGCAGTTTACTCTGGAGGGGAGATACGCAGTATTTT.

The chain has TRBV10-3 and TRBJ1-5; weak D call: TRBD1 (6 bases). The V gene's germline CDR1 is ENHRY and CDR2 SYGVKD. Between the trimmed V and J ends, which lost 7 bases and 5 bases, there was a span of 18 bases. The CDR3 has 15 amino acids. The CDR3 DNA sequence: TGTGCCATCATCCCGGACAGATCGATGGATCAGCCCCAGCATTTT. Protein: CAIIPDRSMDQPQHF.

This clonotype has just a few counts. CDR3 protein: CASSRGGTTDTQYF. CDR3 nucleotides: TGTGCCAGCAGCCGCGGGGGTACCACAGATACGCAGTATTTT. This chain links TRBV12-3 or TRBV12-4 with TRBJ2-3; 7 bases are a match to TRBD2. CDR3 length equals 14 residues. V trimming: 6 bases; J trimming: 2 bases; junction bases outside the gene matches: 5.

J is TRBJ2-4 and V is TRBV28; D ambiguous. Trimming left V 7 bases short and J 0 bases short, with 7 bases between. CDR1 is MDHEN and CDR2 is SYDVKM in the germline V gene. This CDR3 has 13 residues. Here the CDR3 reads CASNRVAKNIQYF. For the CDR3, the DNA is TGTGCCAGCAATAGGGTAGCCAAAAACATTCAGTACTTC.

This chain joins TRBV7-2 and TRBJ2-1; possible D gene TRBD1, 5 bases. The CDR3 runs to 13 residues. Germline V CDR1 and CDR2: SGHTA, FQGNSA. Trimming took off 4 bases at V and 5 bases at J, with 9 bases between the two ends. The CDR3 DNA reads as TGTGCCAGCAGCTCCACAGGTCACAATGAGCAGTTCTTC. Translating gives CASSSTGHNEQFF. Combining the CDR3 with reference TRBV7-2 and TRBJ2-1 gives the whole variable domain GAGVSQSPSNKVTEKGKDVELRCDPISGHTALYWYRQSLGQGLEFLIYFQGNSAPDKSGLPSDRFSAERTGGSVSTLTIQRTQQEDSAVYLCASSSTGHNEQFFGPGTRLTVL.

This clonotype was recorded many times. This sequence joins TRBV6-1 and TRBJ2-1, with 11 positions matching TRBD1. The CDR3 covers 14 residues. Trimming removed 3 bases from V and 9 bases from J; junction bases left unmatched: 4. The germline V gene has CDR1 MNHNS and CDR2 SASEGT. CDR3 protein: CASSDRTGGGEQFF. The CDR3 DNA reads TGTGCCAGCAGTGATAGGACAGGGGGCGGTGAGCAGTTCTTC.

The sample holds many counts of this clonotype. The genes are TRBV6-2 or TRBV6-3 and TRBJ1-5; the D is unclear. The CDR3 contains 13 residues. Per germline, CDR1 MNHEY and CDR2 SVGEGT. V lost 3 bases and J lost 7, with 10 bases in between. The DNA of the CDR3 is TGTGCCAGCAGTTATGAGACTGGCCAGCCCCAGCATTTT. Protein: CASSYETGQPQHF.

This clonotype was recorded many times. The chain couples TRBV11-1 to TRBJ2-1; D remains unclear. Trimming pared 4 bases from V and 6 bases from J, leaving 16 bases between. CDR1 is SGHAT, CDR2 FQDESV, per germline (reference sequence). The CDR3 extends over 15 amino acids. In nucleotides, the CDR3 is TGTGCCAGCAGCTCGGGTTGGGTCCGGGTCAATGAGCAGTTCTTC. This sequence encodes CASSSGWVRVNEQFF. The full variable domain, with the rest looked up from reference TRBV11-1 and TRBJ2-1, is EAEVAQSPRYKITEKSQAVAFWCDPISGHATLYWYRQILGQGPELLVQFQDESVVDDSQLPKDRFSAERLKGVDSTLKIQPAELGDSAMYLCASSSGWVRVNEQFFGPGTRLTVL.

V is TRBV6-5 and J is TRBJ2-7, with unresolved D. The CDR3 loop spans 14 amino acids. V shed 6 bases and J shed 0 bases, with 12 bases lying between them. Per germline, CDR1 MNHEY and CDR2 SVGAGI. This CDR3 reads CASSQGTSSYEQYF. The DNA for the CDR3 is TGTGCCAGCAGCCAAGGAACGAGCTCCTACGAGCAGTACTTC.

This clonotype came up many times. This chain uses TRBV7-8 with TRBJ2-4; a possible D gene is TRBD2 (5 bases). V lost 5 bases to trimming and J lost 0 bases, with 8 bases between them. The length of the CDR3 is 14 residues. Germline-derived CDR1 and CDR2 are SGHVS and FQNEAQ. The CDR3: CASSAAGAKNIQYF. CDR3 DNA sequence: TGTGCCAGCAGCGCGGCGGGAGCCAAAAACATTCAGTACTTC.

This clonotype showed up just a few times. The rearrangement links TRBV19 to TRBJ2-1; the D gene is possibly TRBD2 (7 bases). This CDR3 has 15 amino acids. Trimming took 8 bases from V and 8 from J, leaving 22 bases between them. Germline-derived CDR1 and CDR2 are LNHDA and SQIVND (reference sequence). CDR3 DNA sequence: TGTGCCAGTTACTCATCGGGGGGTCCAGGGGATGAGCAGTTCTTC. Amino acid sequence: CASYSSGGPGDEQFF.

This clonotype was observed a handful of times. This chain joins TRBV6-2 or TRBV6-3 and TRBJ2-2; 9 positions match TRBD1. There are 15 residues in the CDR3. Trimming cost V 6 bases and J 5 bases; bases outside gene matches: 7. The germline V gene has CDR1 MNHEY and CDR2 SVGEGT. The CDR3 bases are TGTGCCAGCAGGATTTTGGGACAGGGAACCGGGGAGCTGTTTTTT. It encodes CASRILGQGTGELFF.

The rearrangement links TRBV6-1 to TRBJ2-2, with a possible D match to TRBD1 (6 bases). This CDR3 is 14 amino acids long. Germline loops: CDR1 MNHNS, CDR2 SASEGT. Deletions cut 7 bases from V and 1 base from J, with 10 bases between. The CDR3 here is CASTGTMNTGELFF. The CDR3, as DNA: TGTGCCAGCACCGGGACAATGAACACCGGGGAGCTGTTTTTT.

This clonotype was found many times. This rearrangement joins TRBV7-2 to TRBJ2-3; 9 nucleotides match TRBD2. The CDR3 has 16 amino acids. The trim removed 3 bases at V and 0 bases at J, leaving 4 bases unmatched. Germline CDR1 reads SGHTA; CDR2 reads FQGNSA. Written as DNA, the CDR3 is TGTGCCAGCAGCTTGGGCGGGGGGGGTAGCACAGATACGCAGTATTTT. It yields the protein CASSLGGGGSTDTQYF.

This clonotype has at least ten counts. Written as DNA, the CDR3 is TGTGCCAGCAGCTTCGGGATGCGGTCCGGCCTCAATCAGCCCCAGCATTTT. Translation gives CASSFGMRSGLNQPQHF. This chain joins TRBV7-9 and TRBJ1-5; D is unresolved. Germline values: CDR1 SEHNR, CDR2 FQNEAQ (reference sequence). V was trimmed by 3 bases and J by 3 bases, leaving 18 bases between them. The CDR3 has 17 amino acids. Looking up the rest from reference TRBV7-9 and TRBJ1-5 gives the full variable domain: DTGVSQNPRHKITKRGQNVTFRCDPISEHNRLYWYRQTLGQGPEFLTYFQNEAQLEKSRLLSDRFSAERPKGSFSTLEIQRTEQGDSAMYLCASSFGMRSGLNQPQHFGDGTRLSIL.

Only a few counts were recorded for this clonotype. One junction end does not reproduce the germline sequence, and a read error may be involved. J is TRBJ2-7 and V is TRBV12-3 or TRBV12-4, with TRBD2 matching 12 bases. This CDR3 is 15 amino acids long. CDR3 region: CASSLAGGPHYEQYF. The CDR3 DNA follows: TGTGCCAGCAGTCTAGCGGGAGGGCCCCACTACGAGCAGTACTTC.

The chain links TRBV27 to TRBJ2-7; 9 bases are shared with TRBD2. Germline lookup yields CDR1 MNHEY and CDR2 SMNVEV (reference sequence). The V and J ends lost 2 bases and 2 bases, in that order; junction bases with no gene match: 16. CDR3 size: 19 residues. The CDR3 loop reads CASSLKGGSSGRLPYEQYF. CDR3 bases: TGTGCCAGCAGTTTAAAGGGGGGCAGTAGCGGGAGATTACCCTACGAGCAGTACTTC.

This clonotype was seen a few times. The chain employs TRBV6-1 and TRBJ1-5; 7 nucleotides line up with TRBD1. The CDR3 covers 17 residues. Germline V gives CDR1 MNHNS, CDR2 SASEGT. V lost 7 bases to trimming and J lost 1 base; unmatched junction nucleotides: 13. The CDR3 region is CASNPDRTIRSNQPQHF. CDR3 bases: TGTGCCAGCAACCCGGACAGGACCATACGGAGCAATCAGCCCCAGCATTTT.

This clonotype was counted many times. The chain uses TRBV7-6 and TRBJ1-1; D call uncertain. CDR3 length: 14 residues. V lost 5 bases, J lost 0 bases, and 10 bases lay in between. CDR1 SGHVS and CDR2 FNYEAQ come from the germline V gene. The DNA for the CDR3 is TGTGCCAGCAGCCGCGGGCAGATGAACACTGAAGCTTTCTTT. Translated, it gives CASSRGQMNTEAFF.

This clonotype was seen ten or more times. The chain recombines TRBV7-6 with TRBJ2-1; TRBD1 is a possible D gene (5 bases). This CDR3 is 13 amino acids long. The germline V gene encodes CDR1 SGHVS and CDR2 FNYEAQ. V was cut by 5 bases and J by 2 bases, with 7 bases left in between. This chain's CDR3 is CASSADTYNEQFF. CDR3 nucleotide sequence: TGTGCCAGCAGCGCGGACACCTACAATGAGCAGTTCTTC. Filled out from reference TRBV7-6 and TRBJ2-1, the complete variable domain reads GAGVSQSPRYKVTKRGQDVALRCDPISGHVSLYWYRQALGQGPEFLTYFNYEAQQDKSGLPNDRFSAERPEGSISTLTIQRTEQRDSAMYRCASSADTYNEQFFGPGTRLTVL.

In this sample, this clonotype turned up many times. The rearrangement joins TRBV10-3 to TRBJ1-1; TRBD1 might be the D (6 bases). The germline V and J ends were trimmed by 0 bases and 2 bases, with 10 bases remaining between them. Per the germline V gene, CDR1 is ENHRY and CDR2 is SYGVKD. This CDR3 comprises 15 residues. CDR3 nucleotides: TGTGCCATCAGTGAGTCAGGGGGGGGAAACACTGAAGCTTTCTTT. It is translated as CAISESGGGNTEAFF.

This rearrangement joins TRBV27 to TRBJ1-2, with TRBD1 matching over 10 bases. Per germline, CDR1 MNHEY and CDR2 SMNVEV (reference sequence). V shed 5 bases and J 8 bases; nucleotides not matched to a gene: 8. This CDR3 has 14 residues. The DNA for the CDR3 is TGTGCCAGCAGTGCGGACAGGGGGTTGTCGGGCTACACCTTC. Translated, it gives CASSADRGLSGYTF.

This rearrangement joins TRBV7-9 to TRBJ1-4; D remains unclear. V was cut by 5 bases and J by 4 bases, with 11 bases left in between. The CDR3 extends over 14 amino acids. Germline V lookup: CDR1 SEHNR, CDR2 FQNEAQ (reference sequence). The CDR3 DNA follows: TGTGCCAGCAGCCCCTCACTCGTTAATGAAAAACTGTTTTTT. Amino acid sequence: CASSPSLVNEKLFF.

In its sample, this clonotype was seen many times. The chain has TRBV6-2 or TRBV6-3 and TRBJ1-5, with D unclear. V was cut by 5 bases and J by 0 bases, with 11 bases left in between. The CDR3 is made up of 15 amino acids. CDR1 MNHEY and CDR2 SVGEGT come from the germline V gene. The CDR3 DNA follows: TGTGCCAGCAGTCAAAGGACGGATAGCAATCAGCCCCAGCATTTT. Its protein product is CASSQRTDSNQPQHF.

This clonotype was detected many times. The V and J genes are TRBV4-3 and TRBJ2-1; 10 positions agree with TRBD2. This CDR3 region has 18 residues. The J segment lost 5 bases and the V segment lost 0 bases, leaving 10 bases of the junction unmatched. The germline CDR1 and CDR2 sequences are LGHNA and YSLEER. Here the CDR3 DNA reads TGCGCCAGCAGCCAAGATAAGGGTCTAGCGGGAGCGAACAATGAGCAGTTCTTC. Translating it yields CASSQDKGLAGANNEQFF.

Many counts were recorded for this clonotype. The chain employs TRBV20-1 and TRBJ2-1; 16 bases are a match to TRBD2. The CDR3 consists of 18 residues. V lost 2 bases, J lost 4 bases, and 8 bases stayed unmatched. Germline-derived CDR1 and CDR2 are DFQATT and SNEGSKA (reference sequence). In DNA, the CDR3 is TGCAGTGCTAGAAAAACCGGGACTAGCGGGGGGGCTTACAATGAGCAGTTCTTC. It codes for CSARKTGTSGGAYNEQFF.

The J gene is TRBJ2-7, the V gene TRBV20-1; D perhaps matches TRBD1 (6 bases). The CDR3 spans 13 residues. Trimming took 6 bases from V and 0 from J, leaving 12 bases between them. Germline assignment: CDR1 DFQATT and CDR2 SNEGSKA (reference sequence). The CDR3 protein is CSARGLDSYEQYF. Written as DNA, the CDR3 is TGCAGTGCCAGGGGCTTAGACTCCTACGAGCAGTACTTC.

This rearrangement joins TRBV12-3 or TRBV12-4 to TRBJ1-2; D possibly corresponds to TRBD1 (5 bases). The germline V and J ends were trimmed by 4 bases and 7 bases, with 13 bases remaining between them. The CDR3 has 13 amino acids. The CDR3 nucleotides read TGTGCCAGCAGTTGGGCGGGGGTAGGTGGCTACACCTTC. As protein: CASSWAGVGGYTF.

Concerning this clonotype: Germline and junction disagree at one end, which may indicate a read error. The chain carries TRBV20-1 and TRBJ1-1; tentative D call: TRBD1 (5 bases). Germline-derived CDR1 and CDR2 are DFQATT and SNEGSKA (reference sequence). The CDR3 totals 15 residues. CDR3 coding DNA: TGCAGTGCCAGAGGGGCAGGGAACATGAACACTGAAGCTTTCTTT. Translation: CSARGAGNMNTEAFF.

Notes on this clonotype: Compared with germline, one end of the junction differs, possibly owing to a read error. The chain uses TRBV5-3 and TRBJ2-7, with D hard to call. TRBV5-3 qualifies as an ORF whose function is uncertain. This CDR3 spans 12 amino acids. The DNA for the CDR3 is TGTGCCAGCAGCTTGTTTTTGGCCGAGCAGTACTTC. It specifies CASSLFLAEQYF.